The T cell receptor beta chain under discussion was sequenced for a study of blood T cell repertoires in COVID-19 (dated by TCRdb to 2019 to 2021). For the wider study: The collaborator samples originated in the United States, Italy and Spain and spanned the acute and convalescent phases of COVID-19. The prospective study material was composed of cDNA or gDNA derived from T cells, B-cell-depleted T cells, or PBMCs. Deeply sampled blood TCRbeta repertoires from subjects exposed to, actively infected with, or recovered from COVID-19 were included in the dataset. The repertoires were made available in a free public database intended to serve as a resource for research on the immune response to SARS-CoV-2. The samples were drawn from the first 160 participants of the ongoing ImmuneRACE study and from under 1,500 subjects provided by 6 global collaborators. The sample metadata nearly always contained a de-identified subject ID, COVID-19 status, age in years and sex. HLA class I and class II types, where available, came from metadata supplied by the sample provider rather than from assay-based typing.

The immunoSEQ Assay, a bias-controlled multiplex PCR, was used to amplify TCRbeta CDR3 regions from genomic DNA. On the study's bioinformatics: Nucleated cell counts per sample were estimated from amplification of reference gene primers within the assay. To quantify the absolute abundance of each unique TCRbeta CDR3 rearrangement, sequence reads were collapsed and filtered. For each sample, productive Simpson clonality was calculated as the square root of Simpson's diversity index across productive rearrangements. Here the immuneACCESS table is served through TCRdb, limited to in-frame sequences with V and J called. Missing clones are a known gap in these copies; in checked studies unresolved V genes cover under half, and the rest lacks a known reason. V and J calls and clone size are those listed in that table; D and trimming were worked out from the DNA. In all, the sample holds about 300,000 clones, and 89% of those were seen once. The ten largest clonotypes hold roughly 6.5% of the sample.

A note on this clone: The clone's antigen remains unknown. No much larger clone is present one base from it, and per-base qualities are unavailable.

From the cysteine through the phenylalanine, the CDR3 covers 15 amino acids. Left in the record is the CDR3 DNA by itself, 45 bases read in frame from the first base. The germline V gene (reference sequence) specifies SGHAT as CDR1 and FQDESV as CDR2. V is clipped by 1 base and J by 5 bases, and the sequence between their germline boundaries is 14 bases long. What the authors observed across the whole study: How much clinical and demographic metadata was included differed by source and by participant, and the metadata was provided uncurated.

Another Seattle source contributed samples from volunteer blood donors who had recovered from COVID-19. Each collaborating institution followed its own protocols to collect whole blood in K2EDTA tubes. For TCRbeta analysis, collaborator samples were shipped as frozen whole blood, as isolated PBMCs, or as DNA extracted from either sample type. This clonotype originated in a man younger than 30 who had recovered from COVID-19. The chain is made from TRBV11-1 and TRBJ2-5, and TRBD2 may be the D gene, going by 5 matching bases. The sequenced sample consisted of peripheral blood. Here is the DNA: TGTGCCAGCAGCTTAGGAGAGGGAGACGAGGAGACCCAGTACTTC. It translates as CASSLGEGDEETQYF.